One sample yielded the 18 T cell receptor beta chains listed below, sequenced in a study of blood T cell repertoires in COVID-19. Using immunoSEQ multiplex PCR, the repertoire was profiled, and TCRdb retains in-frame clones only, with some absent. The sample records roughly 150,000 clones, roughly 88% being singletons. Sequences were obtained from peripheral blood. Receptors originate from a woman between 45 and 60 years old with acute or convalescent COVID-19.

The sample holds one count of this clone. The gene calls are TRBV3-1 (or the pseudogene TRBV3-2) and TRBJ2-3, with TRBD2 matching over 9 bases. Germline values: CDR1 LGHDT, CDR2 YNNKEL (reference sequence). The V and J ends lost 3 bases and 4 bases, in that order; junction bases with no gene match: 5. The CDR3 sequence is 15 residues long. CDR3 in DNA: TGTGCCAGCAGCCATGGCGGGAGGGGACCAGATACGCAGTATTTT. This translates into CASSHGGRGPDTQYF.

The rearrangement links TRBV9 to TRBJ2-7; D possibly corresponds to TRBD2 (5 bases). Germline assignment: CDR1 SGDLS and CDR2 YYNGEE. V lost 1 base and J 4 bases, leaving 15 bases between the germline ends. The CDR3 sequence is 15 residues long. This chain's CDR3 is CASSVSTTSGYEQYF. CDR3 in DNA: TGTGCCAGCAGCGTAAGTACCACCTCGGGATACGAGCAGTACTTC.

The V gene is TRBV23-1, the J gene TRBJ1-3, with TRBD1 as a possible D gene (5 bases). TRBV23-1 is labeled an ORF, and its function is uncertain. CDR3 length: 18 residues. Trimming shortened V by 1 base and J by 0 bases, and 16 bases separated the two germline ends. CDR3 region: CASSQLVLGRDSGNTIYF. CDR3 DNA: TGCGCCAGCAGTCAATTGGTTTTAGGCAGGGACTCTGGAAACACCATATATTTT.

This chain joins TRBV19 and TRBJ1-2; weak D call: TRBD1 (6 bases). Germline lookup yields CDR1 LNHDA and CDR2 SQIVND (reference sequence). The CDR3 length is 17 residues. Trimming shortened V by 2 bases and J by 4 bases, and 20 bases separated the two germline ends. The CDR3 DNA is TGTGCCAGTAGTATATCCGGTATAGGGGGACACCTCTATGGCTACACCTTC. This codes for CASSISGIGGHLYGYTF.

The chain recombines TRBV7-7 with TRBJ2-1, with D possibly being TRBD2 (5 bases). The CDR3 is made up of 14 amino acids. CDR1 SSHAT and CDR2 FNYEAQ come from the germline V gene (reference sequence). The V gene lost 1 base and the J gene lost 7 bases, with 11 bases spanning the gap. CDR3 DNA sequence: TGTGCCAGCAGCTTAGGAGGGAGTTCGAATGAGCAGTTCTTC. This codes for CASSLGGSSNEQFF.

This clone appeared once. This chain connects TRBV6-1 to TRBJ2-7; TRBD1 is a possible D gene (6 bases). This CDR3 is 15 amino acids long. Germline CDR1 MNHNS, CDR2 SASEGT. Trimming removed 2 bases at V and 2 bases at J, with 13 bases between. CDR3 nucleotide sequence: TGTGCCAGCAGTGAATATAGGGGGTTTCCCTACGAGCAGTACTTC. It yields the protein CASSEYRGFPYEQYF.

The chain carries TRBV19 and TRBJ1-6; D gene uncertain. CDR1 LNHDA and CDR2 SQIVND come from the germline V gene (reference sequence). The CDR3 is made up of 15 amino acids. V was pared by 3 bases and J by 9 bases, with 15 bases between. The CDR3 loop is CASSIAVVSASPLHF. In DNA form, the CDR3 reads TGTGCCAGTAGTATCGCGGTAGTATCTGCTTCACCCCTCCACTTT. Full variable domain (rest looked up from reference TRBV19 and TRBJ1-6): DGGITQSPKYLFRKEGQNVTLSCEQNLNHDAMYWYRQDPGQGLRLIYYSQIVNDFQKGDIAEGYSVSREKKESFPLTVTSAQKNPTAFYLCASSIAVVSASPLHFGNGTRLTVT.

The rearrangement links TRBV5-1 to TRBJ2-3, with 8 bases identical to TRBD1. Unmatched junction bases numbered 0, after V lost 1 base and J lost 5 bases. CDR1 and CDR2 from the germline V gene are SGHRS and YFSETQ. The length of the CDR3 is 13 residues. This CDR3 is CASSLTGGDTQYF. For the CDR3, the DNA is TGCGCCAGCAGCTTGACAGGGGGAGATACGCAGTATTTT.

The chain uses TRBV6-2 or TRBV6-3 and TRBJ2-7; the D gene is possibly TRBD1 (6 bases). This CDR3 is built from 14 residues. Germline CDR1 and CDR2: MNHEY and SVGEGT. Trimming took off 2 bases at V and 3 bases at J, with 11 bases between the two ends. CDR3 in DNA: TGTGCCAGCAGTTACATGACAGGTGTCTACGAGCAGTACTTC. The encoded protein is CASSYMTGVYEQYF.

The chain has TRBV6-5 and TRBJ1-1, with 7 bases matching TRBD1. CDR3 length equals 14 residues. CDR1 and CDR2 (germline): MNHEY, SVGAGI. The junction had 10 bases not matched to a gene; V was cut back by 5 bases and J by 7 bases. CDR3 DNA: TGTGCCAGCAGTCCCCCAGGGGGAACCGGTGAAGCTTTCTTT. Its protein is CASSPPGGTGEAFF.

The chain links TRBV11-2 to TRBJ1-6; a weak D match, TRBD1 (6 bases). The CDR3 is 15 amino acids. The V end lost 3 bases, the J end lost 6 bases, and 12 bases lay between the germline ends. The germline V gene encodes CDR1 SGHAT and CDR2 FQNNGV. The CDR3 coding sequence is TGTGCCAGCAGCTTGGGGGCGAAAATTAATTCACCCCTCCACTTT. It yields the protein CASSLGAKINSPLHF.

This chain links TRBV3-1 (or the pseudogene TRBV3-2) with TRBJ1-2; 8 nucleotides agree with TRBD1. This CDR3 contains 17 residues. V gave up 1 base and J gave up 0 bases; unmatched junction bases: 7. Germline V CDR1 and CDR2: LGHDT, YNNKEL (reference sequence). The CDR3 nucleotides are TGTGCCAGCAGCCAAGGGACAGGGTGGAGAGCTAACTATGGCTACACCTTC. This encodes CASSQGTGWRANYGYTF.

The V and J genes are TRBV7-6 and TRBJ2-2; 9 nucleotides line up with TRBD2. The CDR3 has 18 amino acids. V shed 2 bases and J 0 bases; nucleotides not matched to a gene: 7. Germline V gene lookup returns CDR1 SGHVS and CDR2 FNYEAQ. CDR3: CASSLMAGGGANTGELFF. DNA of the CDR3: TGTGCCAGCAGCTTAATGGCTGGCGGGGGGGCGAACACCGGGGAGCTGTTTTTT.

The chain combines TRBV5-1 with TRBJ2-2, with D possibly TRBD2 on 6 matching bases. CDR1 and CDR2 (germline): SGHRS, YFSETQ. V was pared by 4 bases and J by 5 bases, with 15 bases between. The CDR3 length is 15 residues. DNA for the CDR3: TGCGCCAGCAGCCTAGGGGACTCAAGGACCGGGGAGCTGTTTTTT. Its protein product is CASSLGDSRTGELFF.

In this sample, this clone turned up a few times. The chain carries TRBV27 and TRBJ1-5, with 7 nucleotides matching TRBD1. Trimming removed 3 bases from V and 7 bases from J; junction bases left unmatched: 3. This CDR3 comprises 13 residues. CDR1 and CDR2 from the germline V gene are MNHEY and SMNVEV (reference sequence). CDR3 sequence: CASSFTGAQPQHF. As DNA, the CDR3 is TGTGCCAGCAGTTTCACAGGGGCACAGCCCCAGCATTTT.

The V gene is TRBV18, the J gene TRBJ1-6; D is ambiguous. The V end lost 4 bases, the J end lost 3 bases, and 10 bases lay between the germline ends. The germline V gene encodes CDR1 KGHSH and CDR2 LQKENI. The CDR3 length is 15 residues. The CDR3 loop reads CASSQNSDYNSPLHF. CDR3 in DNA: TGTGCCAGCTCACAAAACAGTGACTATAATTCACCCCTCCACTTT.

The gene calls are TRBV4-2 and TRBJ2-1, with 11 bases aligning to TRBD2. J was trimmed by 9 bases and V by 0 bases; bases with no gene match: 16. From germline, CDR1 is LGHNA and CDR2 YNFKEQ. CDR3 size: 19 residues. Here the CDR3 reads CASSQDQTTSGSGLGEQFF. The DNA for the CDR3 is TGTGCCAGCAGCCAAGATCAGACTACTAGCGGGAGTGGATTGGGTGAGCAGTTCTTC.

CDR3 sequence reads: CASSPVMTNYGYTF. CDR3 DNA sequence: TGCGCCAGCAGCCCGGTCATGACTAACTATGGCTACACCTTC. The rearrangement uses TRBV4-3 and TRBJ1-2; D not resolved. Trimming cost V 4 bases and J 0 bases, with 9 bases left between them. The CDR3 is 14 amino acids. Germline V lookup: CDR1 LGHNA, CDR2 YSLEER.